This paragraph covers one T cell receptor beta chain sequence. What it recognizes is unknown. Per germline, CDR1 SEHNR and CDR2 FQNEAQ (reference sequence). V was pared by 4 bases and J by 0 bases, with 7 bases between. The CDR3 is made up of 14 amino acids. Assay: immunoSEQ multiplex PCR; the TCRdb copy retains only in-frame clones and omits some. This table has tens of thousands of clones, around 89% appearing once. The data were obtained in a study of PD-L1 blockade in urothelial cancer. Notes on the study in general: For durable-benefit patients, tumor-associated blood clones expanded more at 3 weeks.

The sequence was collected from a man in his 60s with urothelial cancer. The input for sequencing was PBMCs, taken around atezolizumab (anti-PD-L1) treatment. The chain joins TRBV7-9 to TRBJ2-1; no reliable D call. The CDR3 is CASSSGSSYNEQFF. In DNA form, the CDR3 reads TGTGCCAGCAGCTCAGGTAGCTCCTACAATGAGCAGTTCTTC. Full variable domain (rest looked up from reference TRBV7-9 and TRBJ2-1): DTGVSQNPRHKITKRGQNVTFRCDPISEHNRLYWYRQTLGQGPEFLTYFQNEAQLEKSRLLSDRFSAERPKGSFSTLEIQRTEQGDSAMYLCASSSGSSYNEQFFGPGTRLTVL.